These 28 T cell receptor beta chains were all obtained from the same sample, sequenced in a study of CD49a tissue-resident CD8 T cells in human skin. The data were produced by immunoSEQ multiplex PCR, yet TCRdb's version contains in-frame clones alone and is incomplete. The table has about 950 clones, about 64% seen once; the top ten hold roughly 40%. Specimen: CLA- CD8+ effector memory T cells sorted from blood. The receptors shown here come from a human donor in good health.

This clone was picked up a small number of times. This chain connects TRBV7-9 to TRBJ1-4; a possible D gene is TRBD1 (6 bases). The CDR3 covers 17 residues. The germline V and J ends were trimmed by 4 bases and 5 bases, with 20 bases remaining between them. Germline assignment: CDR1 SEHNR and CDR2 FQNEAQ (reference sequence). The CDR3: CASSSWETGTSNEKLFF. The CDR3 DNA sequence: TGTGCCAGCAGCTCATGGGAAACCGGGACATCGAATGAAAAACTGTTTTTT.

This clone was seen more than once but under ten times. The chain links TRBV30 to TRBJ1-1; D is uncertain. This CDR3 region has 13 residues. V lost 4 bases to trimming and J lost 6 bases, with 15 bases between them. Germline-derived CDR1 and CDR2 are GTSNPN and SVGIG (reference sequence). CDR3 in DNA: TGTGCCTGGATTCACGGAGCCAAAGCTGAAGCTTTCTTT. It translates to CAWIHGAKAEAFF.

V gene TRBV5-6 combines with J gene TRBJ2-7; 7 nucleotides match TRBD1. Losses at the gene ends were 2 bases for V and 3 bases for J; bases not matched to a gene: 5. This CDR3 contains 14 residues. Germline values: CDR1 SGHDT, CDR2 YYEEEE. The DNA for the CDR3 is TGTGCCAGCAGCTTTAAGACAGGGAACTACGAGCAGTACTTC. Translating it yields CASSFKTGNYEQYF.

The CDR3 DNA is TGTGCCAGCAGCTTAGAAGGGGGAAGCCCGTCCTACGAGCAGTACTTC. It encodes CASSLEGGSPSYEQYF. The V call is TRBV13, the J call TRBJ2-7, with D possibly TRBD1 on 6 matching bases. This CDR3 has 16 amino acids. Trimming shortened V by 1 base and J by 1 base, and 14 bases separated the two germline ends. Germline V gives CDR1 PRHDT, CDR2 FYEKMQ (reference sequence). Combining the CDR3 with reference TRBV13 and TRBJ2-7 gives the whole variable domain AAGVIQSPRHLIKEKRETATLKCYPIPRHDTVYWYQQGPGQDPQFLISFYEKMQSDKGSIPDRFSAQQFSDYHSELNMSSLELGDSALYFCASSLEGGSPSYEQYFGPGTRLTVT.

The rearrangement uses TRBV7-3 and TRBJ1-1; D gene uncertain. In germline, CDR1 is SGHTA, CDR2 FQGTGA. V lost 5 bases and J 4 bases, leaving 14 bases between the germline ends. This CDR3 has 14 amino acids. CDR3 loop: CASSPSTGSTEAFF. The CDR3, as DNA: TGTGCCAGCAGCCCCAGCACCGGGAGCACTGAAGCTTTCTTT. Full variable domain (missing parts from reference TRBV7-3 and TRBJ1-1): GAGVSQTPSNKVTEKGKYVELRCDPISGHTALYWYRQSLGQGPEFLIYFQGTGAADDSGLPNDRFFAVRPEGSVSTLKIQRTERGDSAVYLCASSPSTGSTEAFFGQGTRLTVV.

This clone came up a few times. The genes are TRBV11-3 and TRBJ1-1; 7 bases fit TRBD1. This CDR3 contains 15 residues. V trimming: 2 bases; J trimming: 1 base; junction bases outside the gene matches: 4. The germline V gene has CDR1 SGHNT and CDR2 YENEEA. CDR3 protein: CASSLRGPKNTEAFF. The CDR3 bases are TGTGCCAGCAGCTTAAGGGGGCCGAAGAACACTGAAGCTTTCTTT.

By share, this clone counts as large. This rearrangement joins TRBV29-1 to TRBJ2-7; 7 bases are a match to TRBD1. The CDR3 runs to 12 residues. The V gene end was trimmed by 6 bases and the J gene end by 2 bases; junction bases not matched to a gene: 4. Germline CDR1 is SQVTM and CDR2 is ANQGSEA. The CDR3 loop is CSVAGTAYEQYF. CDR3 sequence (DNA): TGCAGCGTAGCCGGGACAGCCTACGAGCAGTACTTC.

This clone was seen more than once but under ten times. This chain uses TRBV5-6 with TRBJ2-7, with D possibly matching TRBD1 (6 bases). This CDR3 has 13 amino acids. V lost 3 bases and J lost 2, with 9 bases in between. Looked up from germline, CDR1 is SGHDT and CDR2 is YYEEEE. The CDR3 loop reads CASSSPGAYEQYV. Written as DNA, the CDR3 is TGTGCCAGCAGCTCGCCAGGGGCCTACGAGCAGTACGTC.

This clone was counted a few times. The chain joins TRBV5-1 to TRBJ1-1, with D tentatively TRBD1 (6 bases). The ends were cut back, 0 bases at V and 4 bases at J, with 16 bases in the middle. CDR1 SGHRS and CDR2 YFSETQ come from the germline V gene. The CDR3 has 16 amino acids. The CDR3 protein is CASSLVGTGMGTEAFF. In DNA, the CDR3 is TGCGCCAGCAGCTTGGTCGGAACAGGGATGGGCACTGAAGCTTTCTTT.

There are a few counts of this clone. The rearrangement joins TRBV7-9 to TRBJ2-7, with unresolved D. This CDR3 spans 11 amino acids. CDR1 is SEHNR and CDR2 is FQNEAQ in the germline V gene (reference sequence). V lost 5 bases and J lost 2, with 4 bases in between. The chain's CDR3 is CASSPAYEQYF. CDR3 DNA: TGTGCCAGCAGCCCTGCCTACGAGCAGTACTTC.

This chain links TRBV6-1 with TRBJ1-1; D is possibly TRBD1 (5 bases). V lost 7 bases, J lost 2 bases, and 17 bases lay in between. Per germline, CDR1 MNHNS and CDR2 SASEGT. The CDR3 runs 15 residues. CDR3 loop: CASTYLGEGNTEAFF. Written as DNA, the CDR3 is TGTGCCAGCACCTACCTGGGGGAGGGAAACACTGAAGCTTTCTTT.

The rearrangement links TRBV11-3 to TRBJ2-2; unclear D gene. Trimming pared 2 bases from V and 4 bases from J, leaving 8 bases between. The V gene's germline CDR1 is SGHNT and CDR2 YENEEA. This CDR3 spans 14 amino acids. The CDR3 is CASSLTPTTGELFF. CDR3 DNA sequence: TGTGCCAGCAGCTTAACCCCTACCACCGGGGAGCTGTTTTTT. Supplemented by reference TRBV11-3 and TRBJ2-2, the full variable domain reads EAGVVQSPRYKIIEKKQPVAFWCNPISGHNTLYWYLQNLGQGPELLIRYENEEAVDDSQLPKDRFSAERLKGVDSTLKIQPAELGDSAVYLCASSLTPTTGELFFGEGSRLTVL.

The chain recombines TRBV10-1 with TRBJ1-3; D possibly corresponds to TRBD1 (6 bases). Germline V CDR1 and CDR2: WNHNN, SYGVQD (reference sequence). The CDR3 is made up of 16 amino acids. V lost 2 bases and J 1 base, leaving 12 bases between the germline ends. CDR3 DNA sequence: TGCGCCAGCAGTGAGAGCCCAGGGGATTCTGGAAACACCATATATTTT. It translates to CASSESPGDSGNTIYF.

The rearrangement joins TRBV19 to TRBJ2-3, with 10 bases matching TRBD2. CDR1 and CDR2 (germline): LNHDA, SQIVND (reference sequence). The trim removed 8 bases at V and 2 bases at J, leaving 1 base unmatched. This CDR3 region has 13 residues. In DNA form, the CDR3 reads TGTGCCAGTGGACTAGCGGTCACAGATACGCAGTATTTT. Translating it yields CASGLAVTDTQYF.

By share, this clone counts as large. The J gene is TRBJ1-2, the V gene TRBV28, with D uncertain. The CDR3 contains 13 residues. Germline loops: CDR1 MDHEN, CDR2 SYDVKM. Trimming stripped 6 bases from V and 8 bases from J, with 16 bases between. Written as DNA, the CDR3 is TGTGCCAGCAGCCCTCTCCCACATAAGGGCTACACCTTC. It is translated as CASSPLPHKGYTF.

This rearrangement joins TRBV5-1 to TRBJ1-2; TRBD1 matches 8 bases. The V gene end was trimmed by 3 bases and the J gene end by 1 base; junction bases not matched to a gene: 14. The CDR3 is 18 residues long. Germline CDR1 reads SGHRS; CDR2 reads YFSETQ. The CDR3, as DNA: TGCGCCAGCAGCTACGCAGATGTGACAGGGGAGATTAACTATGGCTACACCTTC. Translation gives CASSYADVTGEINYGYTF. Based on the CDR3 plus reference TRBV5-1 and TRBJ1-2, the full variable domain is KAGVTQTPRYLIKTRGQQVTLSCSPISGHRSVSWYQQTPGQGLQFLFEYFSETQRNKGNFPGRFSGRQFSNSRSEMNVSTLELGDSALYLCASSYADVTGEINYGYTFGSGTRLTVV.

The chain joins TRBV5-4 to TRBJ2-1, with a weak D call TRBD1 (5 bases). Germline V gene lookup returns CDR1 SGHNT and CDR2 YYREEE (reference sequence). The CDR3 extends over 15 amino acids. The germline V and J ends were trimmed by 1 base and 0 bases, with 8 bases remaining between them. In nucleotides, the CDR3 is TGTGCCAGCAGCTTGTGGGGCTACTCCTACAATGAGCAGTTCTTC. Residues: CASSLWGYSYNEQFF.

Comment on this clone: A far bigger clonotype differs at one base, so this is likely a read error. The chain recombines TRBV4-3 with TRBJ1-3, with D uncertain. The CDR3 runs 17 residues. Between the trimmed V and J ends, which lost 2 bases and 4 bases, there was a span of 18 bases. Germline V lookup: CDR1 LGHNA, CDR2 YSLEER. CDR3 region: CASSQRLLGRPGNTIYF. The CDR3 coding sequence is TGCGCCAGCAGCCAAAGGTTGCTGGGCCGACCAGGAAACACCATATATTTT.

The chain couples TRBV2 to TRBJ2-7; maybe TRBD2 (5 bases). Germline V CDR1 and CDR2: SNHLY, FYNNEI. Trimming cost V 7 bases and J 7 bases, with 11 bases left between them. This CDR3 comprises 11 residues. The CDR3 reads CASTYTGEQYV. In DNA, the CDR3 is TGTGCCAGCACTTACACGGGAGAGCAGTACGTC.

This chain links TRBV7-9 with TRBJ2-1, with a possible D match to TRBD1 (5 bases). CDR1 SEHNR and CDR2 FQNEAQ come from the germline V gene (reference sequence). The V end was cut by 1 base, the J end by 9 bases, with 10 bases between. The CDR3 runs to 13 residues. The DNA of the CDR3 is TGTGCCAGCAGCTTAGTGGGCAGGGCTGAGCAGTTCTTC. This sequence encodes CASSLVGRAEQFF.

CDR3 amino acids: CASGRQGLPYEQYF. DNA for the CDR3: TGTGCCAGCGGGAGACAGGGGCTTCCCTACGAGCAGTACTTC. The gene calls are TRBV19 and TRBJ2-7; TRBD1 matches at 8 bases. V was clipped by 9 bases and J by 2 bases; unmatched bases: 9. The germline V gene has CDR1 LNHDA and CDR2 SQIVND (reference sequence). The length of the CDR3 is 14 residues.

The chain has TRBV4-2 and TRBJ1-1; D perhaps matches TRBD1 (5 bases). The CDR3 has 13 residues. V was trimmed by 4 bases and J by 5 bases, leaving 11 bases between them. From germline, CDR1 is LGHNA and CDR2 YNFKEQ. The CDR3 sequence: CASSPPRGTEAFF. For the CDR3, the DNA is TGTGCCAGCAGCCCCCCCCGGGGGACTGAAGCTTTCTTT.

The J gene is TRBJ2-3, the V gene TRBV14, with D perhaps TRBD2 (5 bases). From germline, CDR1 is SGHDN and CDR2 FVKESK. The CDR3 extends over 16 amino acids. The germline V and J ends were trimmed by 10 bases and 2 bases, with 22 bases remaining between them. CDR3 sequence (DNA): TGTGCCATCGGTATTATTGGACCCGGGATCACAGATACGCAGTATTTT. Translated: CAIGIIGPGITDTQYF.

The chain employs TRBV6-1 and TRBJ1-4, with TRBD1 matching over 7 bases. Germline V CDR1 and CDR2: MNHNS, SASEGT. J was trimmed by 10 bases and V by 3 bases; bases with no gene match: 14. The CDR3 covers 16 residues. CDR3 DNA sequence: TGTGCCAGCAGTGAGACCCCCACAGGGGACATTGGAAAACTGTTTTTT. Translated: CASSETPTGDIGKLFF.

CDR3 residues: CASSQGAGGLLDTQYF. CDR3 sequence (DNA): TGCGCCAGCAGCCAAGGAGCGGGGGGGCTCTTAGATACGCAGTATTTT. The V and J genes are TRBV4-1 and TRBJ2-3; 10 bases are shared with TRBD2. V lost 1 base to trimming and J lost 5 bases; unmatched junction nucleotides: 6. CDR3 length: 16 residues. From germline, CDR1 is MGHRA and CDR2 YSYEKL.

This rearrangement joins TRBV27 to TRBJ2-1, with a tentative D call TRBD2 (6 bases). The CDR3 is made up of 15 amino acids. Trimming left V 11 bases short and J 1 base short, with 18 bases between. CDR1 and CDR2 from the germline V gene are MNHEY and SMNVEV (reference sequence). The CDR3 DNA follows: TGTGCCCGCCACCTAGCGCGACCTTCCTACAATGAGCAGTTCTTC. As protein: CARHLARPSYNEQFF.

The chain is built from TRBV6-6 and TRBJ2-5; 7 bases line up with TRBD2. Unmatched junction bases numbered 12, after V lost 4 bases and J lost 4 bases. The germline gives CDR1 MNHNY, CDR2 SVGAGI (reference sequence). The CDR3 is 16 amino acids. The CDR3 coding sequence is TGTGCCAGCAGTTCCTTCGTCCGGGAGGAGTTAGAGACCCAGTACTTC. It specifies CASSSFVREELETQYF.

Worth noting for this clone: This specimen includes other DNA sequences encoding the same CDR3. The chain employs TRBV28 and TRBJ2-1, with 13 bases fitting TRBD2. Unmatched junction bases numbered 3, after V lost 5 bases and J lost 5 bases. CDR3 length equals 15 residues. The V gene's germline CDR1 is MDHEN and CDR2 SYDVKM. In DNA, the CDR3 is TGTGCCAGCAGTCTACTAGCGGGGGGGAACAATGAGCAGTTCTTC. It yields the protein CASSLLAGGNNEQFF.